These 12 T cell receptor beta chains were all obtained from the same sample, sequenced in a study of shared clonotypes between healthy human individuals. CD8 cells regarded as naive lacked CD45RO, were positively chosen for CCR7, and omitted terminally differentiated effector memory CD45RA+ cells. Assay used: immunoSEQ multiplex PCR; TCRdb lists only in-frame clones, some missing. The sample lists 2 million or so clones; approximately 94% were seen once. Material: naive CD8+ T cells sorted from blood. These receptors all stem from a man in his late teens or twenties in good health.

This chain joins TRBV9 and TRBJ1-1; possibly TRBD1 for D (5 bases). There are 15 residues in the CDR3. Germline V gene data show CDR1 as SGDLS and CDR2 as YYNGEE. V lost 0 bases and J lost 5, with 14 bases in between. In nucleotides, the CDR3 is TGTGCCAGCAGCGTAGACGGCCTCGGGGGAACTGAAGCTTTCTTT. Amino acids: CASSVDGLGGTEAFF.

The chain couples TRBV12-5 to TRBJ2-1, with 13 bases that match TRBD2. V dropped 5 bases and J dropped 2; count of bases not matched to a gene: 6. Germline V gene sequence: CDR1 LGHNT, CDR2 FRNRAP. This CDR3 spans 17 amino acids. CDR3 bases: TGTGCTAGTGGTCTCGGGACTAGCGGGGTCACCTACAATGAGCAGTTCTTC. This sequence encodes CASGLGTSGVTYNEQFF.

The chain employs TRBV29-1 and TRBJ1-3; tentatively, D is TRBD1 (5 bases). The CDR3 length is 15 residues. Germline CDR1 is SQVTM and CDR2 is ANQGSEA. V lost 3 bases and J 2 bases, leaving 14 bases between the germline ends. CDR3 nucleotide sequence: TGCAGCGTTGAGGGTTGGGGCAGGGCTGGAAACACCATATATTTT. Translation: CSVEGWGRAGNTIYF.

The rearrangement uses TRBV5-3 and TRBJ2-3, with TRBD2 matching 8 bases. TRBV5-3 falls under the ORF class, with uncertain function. The CDR3 is 15 amino acids. Trimming took 3 bases from V and 2 from J; bases not matched to a gene: 5. The CDR3 region is CARSSGGGPTDTQYF. The CDR3 bases are TGTGCCAGAAGCTCGGGCGGGGGGCCCACAGATACGCAGTATTTT.

The sample holds a few counts of this clone. The CDR3 DNA reads TGTGCCAGCAGCTCGGGGGGCACTGAAGCTTTCTTT. This gives the protein CASSSGGTEAFF. The chain carries TRBV7-2 and TRBJ1-1; D might be TRBD1 (5 bases). The CDR3 has 12 residues. Germline CDR1 SGHTA, CDR2 FQGNSA. Trimming left V 4 bases short and J 4 bases short, with 7 bases between.

The chain carries TRBV19 and TRBJ2-1; D remains unclear. The CDR3 covers 15 residues. Germline CDR1 reads LNHDA; CDR2 reads SQIVND (reference sequence). V was cut by 3 bases and J by 0 bases, with 9 bases left in between. CDR3 nucleotides: TGTGCCAGTAGTATGTCGGAGAGCTCCTACAATGAGCAGTTCTTC. This translates into CASSMSESSYNEQFF.

The V and J genes are TRBV27 and TRBJ2-5; possibly TRBD1 or TRBD2 for D (5 bases each). V was trimmed by 4 bases and J by 0 bases, leaving 21 bases between them. The germline CDR1 and CDR2 sequences are MNHEY and SMNVEV (reference sequence). The CDR3 totals 18 residues. CDR3 residues: CASSYSGDAGRYQETQYF. DNA for the CDR3: TGTGCCAGCAGTTACTCCGGGGACGCCGGCCGGTACCAAGAGACCCAGTACTTC.

This chain links TRBV27 with TRBJ2-7; TRBD2 agrees at 7 bases. J was trimmed by 7 bases and V by 3 bases; bases with no gene match: 9. The length of the CDR3 is 14 residues. Looked up from germline, CDR1 is MNHEY and CDR2 is SMNVEV (reference sequence). CDR3 in amino acids: CASSFGGTQREQYF. In DNA, the CDR3 is TGTGCCAGCAGTTTCGGGGGGACTCAGCGGGAGCAGTACTTC.

The chain joins TRBV6-1 to TRBJ1-4, with D maybe TRBD1 (5 bases). With 5 bases removed from V and 8 bases from J, the gap between germline ends came to 12 bases. Germline V gene data show CDR1 as MNHNS and CDR2 as SASEGT. The CDR3 is made up of 13 amino acids. The chain's CDR3 is CASSSQVREKLFF. The CDR3 DNA reads as TGTGCCAGCAGTTCACAGGTACGGGAAAAACTGTTTTTT.

V is TRBV5-1 and J is TRBJ2-7; 11 nucleotides agree with TRBD1. Trimming removed 3 bases from V and 2 bases from J; junction bases left unmatched: 1. Germline V gives CDR1 SGHRS, CDR2 YFSETQ. The CDR3 has 14 residues. CDR3 sequence (DNA): TGCGCCAGCAGCTCGGGACAGGGGGCCTACGAGCAGTACTTC. This encodes CASSSGQGAYEQYF.

This sequence joins TRBV19 and TRBJ1-1; D perhaps matches TRBD1 (6 bases). Trimming removed 5 bases from V and 0 bases from J, with 16 bases in between. The germline V gene has CDR1 LNHDA and CDR2 SQIVND (reference sequence). This CDR3 has 16 residues. The CDR3 here is CASSASRQDLNTEAFF. In nucleotides, the CDR3 is TGTGCCAGTAGTGCCTCGCGACAGGATTTGAACACTGAAGCTTTCTTT.

This chain uses TRBV27 with TRBJ2-3; D is undetermined. V lost 8 bases and J 4 bases, leaving 16 bases between the germline ends. Germline V lookup: CDR1 MNHEY, CDR2 SMNVEV (reference sequence). This CDR3 has 14 amino acids. Here the CDR3 reads CASGLEIWADTQYF. For the CDR3, the DNA is TGTGCCAGCGGTCTAGAAATTTGGGCAGATACGCAGTATTTT.